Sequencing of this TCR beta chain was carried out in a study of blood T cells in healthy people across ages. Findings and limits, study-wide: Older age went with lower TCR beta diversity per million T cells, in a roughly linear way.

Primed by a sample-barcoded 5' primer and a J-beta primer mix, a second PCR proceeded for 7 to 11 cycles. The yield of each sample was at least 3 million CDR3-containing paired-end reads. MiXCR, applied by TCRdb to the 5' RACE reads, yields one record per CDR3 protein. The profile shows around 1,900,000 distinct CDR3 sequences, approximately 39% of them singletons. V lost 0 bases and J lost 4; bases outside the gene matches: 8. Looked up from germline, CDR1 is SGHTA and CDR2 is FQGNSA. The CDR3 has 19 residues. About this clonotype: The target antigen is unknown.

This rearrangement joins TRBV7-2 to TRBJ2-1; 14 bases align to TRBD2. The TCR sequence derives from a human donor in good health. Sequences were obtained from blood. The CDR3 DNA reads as TGTGCCAGCAGCTTAGCGTTGACTAGCGGGGGGGCGAGATACAATGAGCAGTTCTTC. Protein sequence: CASSLALTSGGARYNEQFF.